This T cell receptor (beta chain) comes out of a study of CD8 T cells in ankylosing spondylitis. Study results and limitations: Blood from ankylosing spondylitis patients appeared to carry a characteristic roughly eight-variant TCR beta motif. Significant enrichment of disease-linked clones was reportedly seen in matched ankylosing spondylitis synovial fluid.

Each CDR3 protein is one row after TCRdb ran MiXCR on the 5' RACE reads. The table has about 510,000 distinct CDR3 sequences, roughly 5.2% seen once. CDR3 length: 15 residues. V lost 0 bases and J 2 bases, leaving 10 bases between the germline ends. The germline gives CDR1 SGHRS, CDR2 YFSETQ. The table lists this clonotype with many counts. What it binds is not known. The rearrangement uses TRBV5-1 and TRBJ2-3; D might be TRBD2 (5 bases). The clonotype originates from a male donor with ankylosing spondylitis. The sample consisted of blood, either unsorted or a sorted T cell fraction (not recorded which). CDR3 residues: CASSLVRALTDTQYF. CDR3 nucleotide sequence: TGCGCCAGCAGCTTGGTGCGGGCCCTCACAGATACGCAGTATTTT.